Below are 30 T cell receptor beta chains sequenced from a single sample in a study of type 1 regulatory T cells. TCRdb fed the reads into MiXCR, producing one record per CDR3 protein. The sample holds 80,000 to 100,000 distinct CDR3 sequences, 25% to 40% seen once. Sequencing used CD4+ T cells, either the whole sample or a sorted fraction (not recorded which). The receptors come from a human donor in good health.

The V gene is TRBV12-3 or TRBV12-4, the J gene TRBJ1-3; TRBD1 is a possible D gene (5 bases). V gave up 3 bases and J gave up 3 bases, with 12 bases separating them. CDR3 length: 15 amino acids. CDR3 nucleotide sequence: TGTGCCAGCAGTTTGGGGACCCTCTTTGGAAACACCATATATTTT. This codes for CASSLGTLFGNTIYF.

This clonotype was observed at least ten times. DNA for the CDR3: TGCAGCGTTGTGGCGAACTCTGGAAACACCATATATTTT. Its protein product is CSVVANSGNTIYF. The chain has TRBV29-1 and TRBJ1-3; D gene uncertain. Trimming shortened V by 4 bases and J by 0 bases, and 7 bases separated the two germline ends. Germline V gives CDR1 SQVTM, CDR2 ANQGSEA. This CDR3 region has 13 residues.

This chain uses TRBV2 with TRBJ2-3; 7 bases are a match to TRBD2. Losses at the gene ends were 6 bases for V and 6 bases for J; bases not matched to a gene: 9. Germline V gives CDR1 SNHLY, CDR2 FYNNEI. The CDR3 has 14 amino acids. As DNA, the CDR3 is TGTGCCAGCAGCATAAGTCGACTAGCCGATACGCAGTATTTT. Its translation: CASSISRLADTQYF.

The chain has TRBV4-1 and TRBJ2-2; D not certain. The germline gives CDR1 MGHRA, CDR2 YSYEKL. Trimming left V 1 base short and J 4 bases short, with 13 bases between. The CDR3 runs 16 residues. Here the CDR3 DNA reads TGCGCCAGCAGCCAAGGCATTCCTGTTCCCACCGGGGAGCTGTTTTTT. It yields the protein CASSQGIPVPTGELFF.

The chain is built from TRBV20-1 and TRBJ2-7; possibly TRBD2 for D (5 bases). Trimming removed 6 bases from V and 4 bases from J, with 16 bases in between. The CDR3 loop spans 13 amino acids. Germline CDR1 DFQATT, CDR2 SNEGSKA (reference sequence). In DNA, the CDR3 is TGCAGTGCGCAAGTCCCGGGAAAGTACGAGCAGTACTTC. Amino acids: CSAQVPGKYEQYF.

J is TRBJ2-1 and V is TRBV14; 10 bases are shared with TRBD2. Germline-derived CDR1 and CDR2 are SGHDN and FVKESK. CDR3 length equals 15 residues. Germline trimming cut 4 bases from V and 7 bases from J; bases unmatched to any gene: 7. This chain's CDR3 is CASSPGLAAGNEQFF. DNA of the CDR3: TGTGCCAGCAGCCCCGGACTAGCGGCTGGGAATGAGCAGTTCTTC.

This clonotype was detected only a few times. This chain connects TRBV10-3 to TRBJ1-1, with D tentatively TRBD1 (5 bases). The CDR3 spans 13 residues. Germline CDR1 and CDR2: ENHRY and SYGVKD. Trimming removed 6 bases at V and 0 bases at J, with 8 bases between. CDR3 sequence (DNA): TGTGCCATCAGGGGGGACCTGAACACTGAAGCTTTCTTT. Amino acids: CAIRGDLNTEAFF.

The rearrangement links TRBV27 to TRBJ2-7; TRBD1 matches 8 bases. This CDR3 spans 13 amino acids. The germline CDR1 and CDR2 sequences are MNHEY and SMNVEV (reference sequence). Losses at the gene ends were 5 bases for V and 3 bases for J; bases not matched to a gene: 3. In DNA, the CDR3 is TGTGCCAGCAGTGACAGGGGAAGCTACGAGCAGTACTTC. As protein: CASSDRGSYEQYF.

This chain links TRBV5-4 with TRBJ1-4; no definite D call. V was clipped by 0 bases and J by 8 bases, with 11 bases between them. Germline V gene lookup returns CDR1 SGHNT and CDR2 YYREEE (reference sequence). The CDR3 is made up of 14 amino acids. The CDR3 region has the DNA TGTGCCAGCAGCTTGGCTAACTCTCAAGAAAAACTGTTTTTT. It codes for CASSLANSQEKLFF. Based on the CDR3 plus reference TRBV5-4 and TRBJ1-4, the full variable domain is ETGVTQSPTHLIKTRGQQVTLRCSSQSGHNTVSWYQQALGQGPQFIFQYYREEENGRGNFPPRFSGLQFPNYSSELNVNALELDDSALYLCASSLANSQEKLFFGSGTQLSVL.

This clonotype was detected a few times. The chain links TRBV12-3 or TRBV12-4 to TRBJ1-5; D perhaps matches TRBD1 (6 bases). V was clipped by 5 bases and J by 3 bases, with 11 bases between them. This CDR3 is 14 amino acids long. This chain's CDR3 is CASSPRTDNQPQHF. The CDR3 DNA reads TGTGCCAGCAGTCCACGGACAGACAATCAGCCCCAGCATTTT.

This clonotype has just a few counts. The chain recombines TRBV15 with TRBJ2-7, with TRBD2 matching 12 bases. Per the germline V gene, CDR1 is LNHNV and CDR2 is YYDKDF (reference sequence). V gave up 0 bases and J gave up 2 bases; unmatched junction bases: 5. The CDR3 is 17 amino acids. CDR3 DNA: TGTGCCACCAGCAGAGATCTAGGACTAGCGGGGACCTACGAGCAGTACTTC. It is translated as CATSRDLGLAGTYEQYF.

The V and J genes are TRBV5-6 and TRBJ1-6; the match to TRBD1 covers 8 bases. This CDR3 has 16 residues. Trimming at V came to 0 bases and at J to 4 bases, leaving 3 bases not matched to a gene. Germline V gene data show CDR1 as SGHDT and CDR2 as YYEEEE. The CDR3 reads CASSLGDRTYNSPLHF. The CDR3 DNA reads TGTGCCAGCAGCTTGGGGGACAGGACGTATAATTCACCCCTCCACTTT. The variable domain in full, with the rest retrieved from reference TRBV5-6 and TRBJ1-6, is DAGVTQSPTHLIKTRGQQVTLRCSPKSGHDTVSWYQQALGQGPQFIFQYYEEEERQRGNFPDRFSGHQFPNYSSELNVNALLLGDSALYLCASSLGDRTYNSPLHFGNGTRLTVT.

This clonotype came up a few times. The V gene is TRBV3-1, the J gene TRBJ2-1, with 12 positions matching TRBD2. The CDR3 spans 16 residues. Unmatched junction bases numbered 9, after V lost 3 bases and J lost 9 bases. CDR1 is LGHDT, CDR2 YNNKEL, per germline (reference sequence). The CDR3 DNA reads TGTGCCAGCAGCCAGTCCGGACTAGCGGGACTAGGTGAGCAGTTCTTC. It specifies CASSQSGLAGLGEQFF.

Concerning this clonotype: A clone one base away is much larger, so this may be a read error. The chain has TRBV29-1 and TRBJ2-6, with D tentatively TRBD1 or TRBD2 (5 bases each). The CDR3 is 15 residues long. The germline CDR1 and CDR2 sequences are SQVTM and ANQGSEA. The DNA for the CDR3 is TGCAGCGTTTTAGTAACTGGCTCTGGGGGCAACGTCCTGACTTTC. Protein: CSVLVTGSGGNVLTF.

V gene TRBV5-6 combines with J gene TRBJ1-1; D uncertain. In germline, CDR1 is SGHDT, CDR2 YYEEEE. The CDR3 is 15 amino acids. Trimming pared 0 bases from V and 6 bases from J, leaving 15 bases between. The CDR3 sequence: CASSLAVVGTPEAFF. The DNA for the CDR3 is TGTGCCAGCAGCTTGGCCGTCGTCGGTACACCTGAAGCTTTCTTT.

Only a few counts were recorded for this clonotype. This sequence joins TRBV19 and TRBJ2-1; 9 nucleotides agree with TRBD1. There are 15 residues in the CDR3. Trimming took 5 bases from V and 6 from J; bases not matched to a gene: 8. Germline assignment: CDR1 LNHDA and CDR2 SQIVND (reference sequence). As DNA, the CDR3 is TGTGCCAGTAGTGACCCGGGACAGGGTTCCAATGAGCAGTTCTTC. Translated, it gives CASSDPGQGSNEQFF.

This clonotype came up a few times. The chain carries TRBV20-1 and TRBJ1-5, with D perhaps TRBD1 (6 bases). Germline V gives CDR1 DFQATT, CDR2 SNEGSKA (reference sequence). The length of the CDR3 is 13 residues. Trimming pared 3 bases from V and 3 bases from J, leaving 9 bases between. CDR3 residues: CSASRDTNQPQHF. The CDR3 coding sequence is TGCAGTGCTAGCCGGGACACCAATCAGCCCCAGCATTTT.

The CDR3 DNA reads as TGCAGTGCTAGAGATGTTCTAGCGGGAGGTTTCGGCACAGATACGCAGTATTTT. As protein: CSARDVLAGGFGTDTQYF. The rearrangement joins TRBV20-1 to TRBJ2-3; 11 bases agree with TRBD2. The CDR3 extends over 18 amino acids. The germline V gene encodes CDR1 DFQATT and CDR2 SNEGSKA (reference sequence). V dropped 0 bases and J dropped 1; count of bases not matched to a gene: 9.

This chain's CDR3 is CASSNKIRLAGSYNEQFF. The CDR3 DNA is TGTGCCAGCAGCAACAAAATAAGGTTAGCGGGAAGCTACAATGAGCAGTTCTTC. The chain employs TRBV7-9 and TRBJ2-1, with 8 bases matching TRBD2. CDR1 and CDR2 (germline): SEHNR, FQNEAQ (reference sequence). This CDR3 has 18 amino acids. V trimming: 5 bases; J trimming: 3 bases; junction bases outside the gene matches: 15.

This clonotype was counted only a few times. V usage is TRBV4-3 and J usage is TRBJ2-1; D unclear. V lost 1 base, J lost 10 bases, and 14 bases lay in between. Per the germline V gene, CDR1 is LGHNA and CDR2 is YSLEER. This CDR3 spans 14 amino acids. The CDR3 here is CASSQGLSSSEQFF. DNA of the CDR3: TGCGCCAGCAGCCAAGGTCTAAGTAGTTCAGAGCAGTTCTTC.

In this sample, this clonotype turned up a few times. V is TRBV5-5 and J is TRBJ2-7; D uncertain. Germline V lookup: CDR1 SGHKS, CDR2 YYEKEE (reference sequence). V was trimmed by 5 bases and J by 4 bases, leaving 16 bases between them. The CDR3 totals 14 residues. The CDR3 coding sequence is TGTGCCAGCAGGGGTGGCGAAGGGCTGTACGAGCAGTACTTC. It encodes CASRGGEGLYEQYF.

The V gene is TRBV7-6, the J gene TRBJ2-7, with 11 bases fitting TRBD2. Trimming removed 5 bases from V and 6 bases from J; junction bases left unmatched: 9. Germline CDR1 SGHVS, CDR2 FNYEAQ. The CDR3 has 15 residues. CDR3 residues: CASSQGTSGWAEQYF. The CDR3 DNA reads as TGTGCCAGCAGCCAAGGGACTAGCGGTTGGGCCGAGCAGTACTTC.

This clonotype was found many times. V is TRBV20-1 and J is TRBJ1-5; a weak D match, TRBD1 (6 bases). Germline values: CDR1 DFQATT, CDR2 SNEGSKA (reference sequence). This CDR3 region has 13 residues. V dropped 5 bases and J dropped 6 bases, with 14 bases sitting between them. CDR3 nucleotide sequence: TGCAGTGCTTCGTTCCAAGGGGGTCAGCCCCAGCATTTT. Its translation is CSASFQGGQPQHF.

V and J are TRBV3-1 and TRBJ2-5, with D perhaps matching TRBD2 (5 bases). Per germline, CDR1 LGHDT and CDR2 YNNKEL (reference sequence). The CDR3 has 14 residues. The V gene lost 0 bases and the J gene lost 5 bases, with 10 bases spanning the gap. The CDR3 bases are TGTGCCAGCAGCCAAGATGGGAGTCGGGAGACCCAGTACTTC. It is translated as CASSQDGSRETQYF.

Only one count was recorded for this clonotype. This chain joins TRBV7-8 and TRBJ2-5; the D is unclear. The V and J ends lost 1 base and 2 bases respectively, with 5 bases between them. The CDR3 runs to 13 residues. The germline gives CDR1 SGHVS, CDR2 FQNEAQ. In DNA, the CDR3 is TGTGCCAGCAGCTTAGGGGAACAAGAGACCCAGTACTTC. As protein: CASSLGEQETQYF.

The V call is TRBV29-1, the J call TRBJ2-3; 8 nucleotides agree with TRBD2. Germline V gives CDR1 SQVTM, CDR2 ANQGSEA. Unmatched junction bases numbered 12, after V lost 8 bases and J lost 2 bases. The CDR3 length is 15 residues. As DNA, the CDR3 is TGCAGCAGCCTAGGTAGCGGGGTGTACACAGATACGCAGTATTTT. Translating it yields CSSLGSGVYTDTQYF.

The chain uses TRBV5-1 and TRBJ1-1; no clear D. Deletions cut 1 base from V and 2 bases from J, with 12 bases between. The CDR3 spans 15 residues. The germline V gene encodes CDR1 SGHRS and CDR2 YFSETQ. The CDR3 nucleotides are TGCGCCAGCAGCTTGCTCGTAGGTTTAAACACTGAAGCTTTCTTT. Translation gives CASSLLVGLNTEAFF.

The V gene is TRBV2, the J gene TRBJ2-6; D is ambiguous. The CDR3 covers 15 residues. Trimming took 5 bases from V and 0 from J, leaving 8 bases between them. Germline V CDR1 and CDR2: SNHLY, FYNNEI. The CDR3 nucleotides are TGTGCCAGCAGTACCAGATTCTCTGGGGCCAACGTCCTGACTTTC. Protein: CASSTRFSGANVLTF.

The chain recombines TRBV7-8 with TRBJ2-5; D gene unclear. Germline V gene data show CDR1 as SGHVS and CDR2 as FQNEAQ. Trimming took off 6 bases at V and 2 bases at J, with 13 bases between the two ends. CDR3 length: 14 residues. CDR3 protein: CASSSRRIQETQYF. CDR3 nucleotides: TGTGCCAGCAGTTCTAGACGGATACAAGAGACCCAGTACTTC.

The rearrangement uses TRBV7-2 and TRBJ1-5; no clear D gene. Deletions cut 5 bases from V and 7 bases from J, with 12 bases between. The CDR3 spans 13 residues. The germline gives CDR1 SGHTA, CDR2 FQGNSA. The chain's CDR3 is CASSPGGFQPQHF. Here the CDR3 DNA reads TGTGCCAGCAGCCCGGGCGGATTCCAGCCCCAGCATTTT.